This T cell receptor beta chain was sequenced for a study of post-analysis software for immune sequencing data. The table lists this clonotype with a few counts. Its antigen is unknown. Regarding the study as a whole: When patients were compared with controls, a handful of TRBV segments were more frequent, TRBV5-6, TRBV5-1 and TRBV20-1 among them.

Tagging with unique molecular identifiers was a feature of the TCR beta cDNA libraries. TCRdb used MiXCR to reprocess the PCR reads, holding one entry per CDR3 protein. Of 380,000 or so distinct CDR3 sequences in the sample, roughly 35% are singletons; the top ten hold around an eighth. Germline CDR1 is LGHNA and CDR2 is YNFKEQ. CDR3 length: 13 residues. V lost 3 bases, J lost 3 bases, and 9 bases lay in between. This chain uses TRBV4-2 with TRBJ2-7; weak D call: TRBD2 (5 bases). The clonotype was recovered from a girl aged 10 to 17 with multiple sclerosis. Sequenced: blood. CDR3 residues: CASSHGEGYEQYF. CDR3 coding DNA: TGTGCCAGCAGCCATGGCGAGGGCTACGAGCAGTACTTC.